This record concerns one T cell receptor (beta chain) sequence. Its matching antigen is unknown. The sample is drawn from a study of cytomegalovirus exposure and HLA in healthy donors. Study context: Earlier results showed roughly 110 million unique TCR beta sequences derived from approximately 170 million T cells. Around 80 million unique TCR sequences came from HLA-typed donors in an early release.

V was trimmed by 1 base and J by 5 bases, leaving 14 bases between them. The CDR3 is 16 residues long. Germline CDR1 is KGHSH and CDR2 is LQKENI. Primers included in the PCR were 60 Vbeta and 13 Jbeta primers. Clones were read by immunoSEQ multiplex PCR, and TCRdb kept only the in-frame ones, dropping some. This listing includes 150,000 to 200,000 clones. Study-level points and caveats: CMV serostatus stood as the only immune exposure information on hand.

The chain links TRBV18 to TRBJ2-2, with a possible D match to TRBD1 (6 bases). The TCR originated in a woman in her sixties or seventies in good health and CMV-seronegative. Sequencing was done on a sample of PBMCs. CDR3 amino acids: CASSPRIQGWTGELFF. In DNA form, the CDR3 reads TGTGCCAGCTCACCACGGATACAGGGATGGACCGGGGAGCTGTTTTTT.